Sequencing of this TCR beta chain was carried out in a study of blood T cell repertoires in COVID-19. At the level of the study: Samples of COVID-19 (acute and convalescent) were obtained from the United States, Italy and Spain. In each case, the material was cDNA or gDNA derived from T cells, B-cell-depleted T cells, or PBMCs.

Ten or more counts support this clone. Original analysis: Cell counts per sample came from amplifying reference gene primers. TCRdb's table, derived via immunoSEQ multiplex PCR, lists solely in-frame clones and lacks some. V and J calls and clone size follow that table, whereas D and trimming were derived from the DNA. The sample has approximately 110,000 clones; about three quarters are singletons. Germline trimming cut 2 bases from V and 6 bases from J; bases unmatched to any gene: 7. Per germline, CDR1 MNHEY and CDR2 SMNVEV (reference sequence). CDR3 length: 14 residues. The source is a human donor with acute or convalescent COVID-19. The donor label of this sample is uncertain. The genes are TRBV27 and TRBJ2-7; 7 bases map to TRBD2. The specimen sequenced was peripheral blood. CDR3 in DNA: TGTGCCAGCAGTTTAGCCCGGGGGGTAGGCGAGCAGTACTTC. Translated, it gives CASSLARGVGEQYF.